This T cell receptor (beta chain) originates from a study of radiotherapy plus CTLA-4 blockade in lung cancer. Assay: immunoSEQ multiplex PCR; the TCRdb copy retains only in-frame clones and omits some. The top ten hold more than 20% of the sample, which has more than 40,000 clones, less than 75% seen once. V dropped 2 bases and J dropped 6 bases, with 18 bases sitting between them. Germline assignment: CDR1 MNHEY and CDR2 SVGAGI. The CDR3 totals 16 residues. The specimen was peripheral blood, collected from a patient treated with radiotherapy plus ipilimumab. The gene calls are TRBV6-5 and TRBJ2-3; possible D gene TRBD1, 6 bases. This TCR was recovered from a human donor with non-small cell lung cancer who had a partial response to radiotherapy plus ipilimumab. The CDR3 is CASSYPTGTPGDTQYF. CDR3 nucleotide sequence: TGTGCCAGCAGTTACCCAACCGGGACACCGGGGGATACGCAGTATTTT.